This TCR beta chain was recorded in a study of regulatory T cells in long-lasting Graves disease. General study points: Gene preferences differed: TRBV28, TRBJ1-2, TRBJ2-5 in persistent cases.

Relying on iRepertoire HTBI primers and Arm-PCR of CDR3 regions, the team built TCR beta libraries. TCRdb called the multiplex PCR reads again in MiXCR, with one record for every CDR3 protein. The sample lists a few hundred thousand distinct CDR3 sequences, 10% to 15% occurring once. The germline CDR1 and CDR2 sequences are MNHNS and SASEGT. J was trimmed by 1 base and V by 6 bases; bases with no gene match: 3. The CDR3 spans 15 residues. The time point denotes: newly diagnosed GD, antithyroid drugs for less than 3 months. PBMC RNA served as the TCR library source. This clonotype was counted at least ten times. Its antigen is not known. A further study also used this sample, focusing on T cells in Graves' hyperthyroidism and ophthalmopathy.

The input for sequencing was peripheral blood mononuclear cells (PBMCs), taken at new diagnosis, from a patient treated with antithyroid drugs. The receptor's source is a young woman with Graves disease. The chain carries TRBV6-1 and TRBJ1-5, with 10 bases lining up with TRBD1. The CDR3 reads CASRRQGASNQPQHF. CDR3 nucleotides: TGTGCCAGCAGGAGACAGGGGGCCAGCAATCAGCCCCAGCATTTT.